A single sample is the source of the 10 T cell receptor beta chains below, sequenced in a study of blood T cell repertoires in COVID-19. The table came from immunoSEQ multiplex PCR; TCRdb's copy has only in-frame clones and leaves some out. The profile covers hundreds of thousands of clones, with more than 80% appearing a single time and almost 1.5% taken by the ten largest. Input material: peripheral blood. The receptors shown here come from a woman in her twenties or thirties with active or convalescent COVID-19.

The CDR3 is CASAAVGSLNTEAFF. The DNA for the CDR3 is TGTGCCAGCGCCGCGGTTGGCAGCCTGAACACTGAAGCTTTCTTT. The J gene is TRBJ1-1, the V gene TRBV27, with D unclear. The CDR3 length is 15 residues. CDR1 MNHEY and CDR2 SMNVEV come from the germline V gene (reference sequence). Trimming took off 8 bases at V and 0 bases at J, with 16 bases between the two ends.

This rearrangement joins TRBV5-8 to TRBJ1-5, with D unresolved. The CDR3 is 19 amino acids. Germline V gives CDR1 SGHTS, CDR2 YDEGEE. Trimming took 0 bases from V and 0 from J, leaving 19 bases between them. The CDR3 is CASSLGDLATTYSNQPQHF. Written as DNA, the CDR3 is TGTGCCAGCAGCTTGGGGGATTTGGCGACTACTTATAGCAATCAGCCCCAGCATTTT.

This chain joins TRBV3-1 (or the pseudogene TRBV3-2) and TRBJ2-7, with 7 bases matching TRBD1. J lost 7 bases, V lost 5 bases, and 5 bases had no gene match. Germline assignment: CDR1 LGHDT and CDR2 YNNKEL (reference sequence). CDR3 size: 12 residues. The CDR3 reads CASSVDRDEQYF. Here the CDR3 DNA reads TGTGCCAGCAGCGTAGACAGGGATGAGCAGTACTTC.

This rearrangement joins TRBV27 to TRBJ1-2, with no clear D. Germline values: CDR1 MNHEY, CDR2 SMNVEV (reference sequence). This CDR3 has 12 residues. Trimming removed 6 bases from V and 7 bases from J, with 12 bases in between. This CDR3 is CASSPPFGGYTF. Here the CDR3 DNA reads TGTGCCAGCAGCCCTCCCTTCGGTGGCTACACCTTC.

The V call is TRBV15, the J call TRBJ2-2; a possible D gene is TRBD1 (7 bases). In germline, CDR1 is LNHNV, CDR2 YYDKDF (reference sequence). V lost 0 bases to trimming and J lost 5 bases, with 13 bases between them. CDR3 length: 16 amino acids. CDR3 nucleotide sequence: TGTGCCACCAGCAGAGATCACCCAGGGGGGACCGGGGAGCTGTTTTTT. Amino acid sequence: CATSRDHPGGTGELFF.

The V gene is TRBV5-1, the J gene TRBJ2-7, with 7 bases identical to TRBD2. The CDR3 runs to 16 residues. V was pared by 0 bases and J by 2 bases, with 8 bases of the junction left unmatched. Germline loops: CDR1 SGHRS, CDR2 YFSETQ. The CDR3 sequence is CASSLGPGGRAYEQYF. In nucleotides, the CDR3 is TGCGCCAGCAGCTTGGGGCCGGGAGGACGTGCCTACGAGCAGTACTTC.

The rearrangement uses TRBV7-9 and TRBJ1-1, with TRBD1 matching 7 bases. This CDR3 is built from 14 residues. Trimming at V came to 3 bases and at J to 4 bases, leaving 5 bases not matched to a gene. CDR1 is SEHNR and CDR2 is FQNEAQ in the germline V gene (reference sequence). The CDR3, as DNA: TGTGCCAGCAGCTTGACAGGGTTGAGCACTGAAGCTTTCTTT. Translating gives CASSLTGLSTEAFF.

This chain uses TRBV19 with TRBJ2-5, with 10 bases matching TRBD1. The J call may be faulty, since TRBJ2-7 better matches the DNA end. Germline CDR1 is LNHDA and CDR2 is SQIVND (reference sequence). This CDR3 contains 14 residues. CDR3 in DNA: TGTGCCAGTAGCCGGGACAGGGGCTTCTACGAGCAGTACTTC. Protein product: CASSRDRGFYEQYF.

The J gene is TRBJ2-3, the V gene TRBV3-1 (or the pseudogene TRBV3-2), with TRBD2 matching 12 bases. The CDR3 runs to 19 residues. Per germline, CDR1 LGHDT and CDR2 YNNKEL (reference sequence). The V gene end was trimmed by 2 bases and the J gene end by 1 base; junction bases not matched to a gene: 10. DNA for the CDR3: TGTGCCAGCAGCCAACTCGGGCTAGCGGGGGGGCGCGGCACAGATACGCAGTATTTT. Its translation: CASSQLGLAGGRGTDTQYF.

This chain uses TRBV6-6 with TRBJ2-1; 13 bases agree with TRBD2. The CDR3 covers 14 residues. Germline values: CDR1 MNHNY, CDR2 SVGAGI (reference sequence). V lost 6 bases and J lost 9; bases outside the gene matches: 5. The chain's CDR3 is CASRGTSGNLEQFF. DNA for the CDR3: TGTGCCAGCAGGGGGACTAGCGGGAATCTTGAGCAGTTCTTC.